A single sample gave rise to the 10 T cell receptor beta chains below, sequenced in a study of blood T cell repertoires in COVID-19. The protocol was immunoSEQ multiplex PCR, while the TCRdb copy is restricted to in-frame clones and leaves out a portion. The data contain around 200,000 clones, approximately 86% of them singletons. Specimen: peripheral blood. The receptor source for this set is a man between 40 and 49 years old with acute or convalescent COVID-19.

The gene calls are TRBV13 and TRBJ2-5; 7 bases map to TRBD1. From germline, CDR1 is PRHDT and CDR2 FYEKMQ (reference sequence). The CDR3 has 15 residues. V was pared by 1 base and J by 0 bases, with 2 bases of the junction left unmatched. CDR3 sequence reads: CASSLVTGYQETQYF. The DNA for the CDR3 is TGTGCCAGCAGCTTAGTGACAGGGTACCAAGAGACCCAGTACTTC.

This clone showed up just once. The chain couples TRBV5-1 to TRBJ1-1; maybe TRBD1 (5 bases). Looked up from germline, CDR1 is SGHRS and CDR2 is YFSETQ. The CDR3 covers 13 residues. V was trimmed by 0 bases and J by 4 bases, leaving 7 bases between them. CDR3 nucleotide sequence: TGCGCCAGCAGCTTGGATCAGGGCACTGAAGCTTTCTTT. As protein: CASSLDQGTEAFF.

This clone was recorded only once. The CDR3 reads CASSAQGASTEAFF. The CDR3 DNA reads as TGTGCCAGCAGTGCCCAGGGGGCGAGCACTGAAGCTTTCTTT. The V gene is TRBV6-4, the J gene TRBJ1-1; 8 bases are shared with TRBD1. CDR3 length: 14 amino acids. CDR1 MRHNA and CDR2 SNTAGT come from the germline V gene. V lost 4 bases to trimming and J lost 4 bases; unmatched junction nucleotides: 5.

The chain uses TRBV2 and TRBJ2-1, with D uncertain. Germline assignment: CDR1 SNHLY and CDR2 FYNNEI. The CDR3 runs to 11 residues. The ends were cut back, 6 bases at V and 4 bases at J, with 4 bases in the middle. CDR3 nucleotides: TGTGCCAGCAGAATATACAATGAGCAGTTCTTC. It yields the protein CASRIYNEQFF.

The rearrangement links TRBV13 to TRBJ2-5; D might be TRBD1 (5 bases). The V gene lost 1 base and the J gene lost 4 bases, with 13 bases spanning the gap. Germline CDR1 is PRHDT and CDR2 is FYEKMQ (reference sequence). CDR3 length: 15 residues. The CDR3 DNA reads as TGTGCCAGCAGCTTAGAAGGGGCTATTGGAGAGACCCAGTACTTC. It codes for CASSLEGAIGETQYF.

The gene calls are TRBV6-5 and TRBJ2-7; unclear D gene. The V gene's germline CDR1 is MNHEY and CDR2 SVGAGI. Between the trimmed V and J ends, which lost 8 bases and 2 bases, there was a span of 13 bases. The CDR3 consists of 13 residues. CDR3 sequence reads: CASFPSYPYEQYF. CDR3 DNA sequence: TGTGCCAGCTTTCCTAGTTACCCCTACGAGCAGTACTTC.

Ten or more counts support this clone. The genes are TRBV19 and TRBJ1-3; D is unclear. Per germline, CDR1 LNHDA and CDR2 SQIVND (reference sequence). The V and J ends lost 5 bases and 0 bases respectively, with 8 bases between them. This CDR3 is 14 amino acids long. Here the CDR3 reads CASSLGSSGNTIYF. For the CDR3, the DNA is TGTGCCAGTAGTTTAGGGAGCTCTGGAAACACCATATATTTT.

The rearrangement links TRBV6-5 to TRBJ2-1, with 11 bases that match TRBD2. CDR3 length: 14 amino acids. Germline CDR1 is MNHEY and CDR2 is SVGAGI. After removal of 4 bases from V and 8 bases from J, the junction contained 4 bases not matched to a gene. The CDR3 spells CASSSTSGNYEQFF. The CDR3 region has the DNA TGTGCCAGCAGTTCGACTAGCGGGAACTATGAGCAGTTCTTC.

The gene calls are TRBV27 and TRBJ2-5; perhaps TRBD2 as D (5 bases). This CDR3 region has 15 residues. Trimming stripped 8 bases from V and 2 bases from J, with 18 bases between. The germline gives CDR1 MNHEY, CDR2 SMNVEV (reference sequence). The CDR3 region is CASATLREMQETQYF. CDR3 bases: TGTGCCAGCGCGACCCTAAGGGAGATGCAAGAGACCCAGTACTTC.

The chain recombines TRBV13 with TRBJ2-2, with D possibly matching TRBD2 (6 bases). This CDR3 comprises 16 residues. Germline CDR1 reads PRHDT; CDR2 reads FYEKMQ (reference sequence). The V and J ends lost 5 bases and 0 bases respectively, with 13 bases between them. The CDR3 sequence: CASSPPERANTGELFF. In DNA form, the CDR3 reads TGTGCCAGCAGCCCCCCGGAGCGGGCGAACACCGGGGAGCTGTTTTTT.